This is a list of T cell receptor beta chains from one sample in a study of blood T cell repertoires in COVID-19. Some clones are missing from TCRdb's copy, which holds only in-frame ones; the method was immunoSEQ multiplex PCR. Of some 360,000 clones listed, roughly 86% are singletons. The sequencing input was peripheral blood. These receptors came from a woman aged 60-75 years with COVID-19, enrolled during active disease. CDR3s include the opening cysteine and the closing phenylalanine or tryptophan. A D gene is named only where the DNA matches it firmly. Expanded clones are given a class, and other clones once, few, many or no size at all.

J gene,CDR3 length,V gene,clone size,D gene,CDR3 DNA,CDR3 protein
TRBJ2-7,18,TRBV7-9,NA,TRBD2,TGTGCCAGCAGCGCCCCGACGGGGAGCGGGGGACTAGGGAACGAGCAGTACTTC,CASSAPTGSGGLGNEQYF
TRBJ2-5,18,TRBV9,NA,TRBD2,TGTGCCAGCAGTCCGCTGCCGGGACTAGCAGGGCTGGCGGAGACCCAGTACTTC,CASSPLPGLAGLAETQYF
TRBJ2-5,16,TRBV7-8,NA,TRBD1,TGTGCCAGCAGCTCCCGACAGGGGGCCATCGACGAGACCCAGTACTTC,CASSSRQGAIDETQYF
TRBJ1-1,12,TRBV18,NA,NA,TGTGCCAGCGCGCGGCAAACAGGCGAAGCTTTCTTT,CASARQTGEAFF
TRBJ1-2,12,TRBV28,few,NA,TGTGCCAGCAGTCTCCGAGCGTATGGCTACACCTTC,CASSLRAYGYTF
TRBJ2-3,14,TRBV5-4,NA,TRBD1,TGTGCCAGCAGCTCGGGACAGCTCACGGATACGCAGTATTTT,CASSSGQLTDTQYF
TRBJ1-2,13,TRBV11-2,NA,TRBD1,TGTGCCAGCAGCTTGACAGGGGACTATGGCTACACCTTC,CASSLTGDYGYTF
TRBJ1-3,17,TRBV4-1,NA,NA,TGCGCCAGCAGCCAAGATAGGGGGAAAGCCTCCGGAAACACCATATATTTT,CASSQDRGKASGNTIYF
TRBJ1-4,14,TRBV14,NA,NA,TGTGCCAGCAGCCGAACCAGGGTGGGTGAAAAACTGTTTTTT,CASSRTRVGEKLFF
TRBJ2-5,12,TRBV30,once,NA,TGTGCCTGGGCTAGGTATCAAGAGACCCAGTACTTC,CAWARYQETQYF
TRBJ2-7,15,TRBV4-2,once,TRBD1,TGTGCCAGCAGCCAAGTTGGACAGGGACAACGGGAGCAGTACTTC,CASSQVGQGQREQYF
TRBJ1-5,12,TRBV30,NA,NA,TGTGCCTGGAGCCCAGAAAATCAGCCCCAGCATTTT,CAWSPENQPQHF
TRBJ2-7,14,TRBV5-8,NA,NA,TGTGCCAGCAGCTTGAGTCCGGGGTCCGACGAGCAGTACTTC,CASSLSPGSDEQYF
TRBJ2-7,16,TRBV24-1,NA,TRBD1,TGTGCCACCAGTGATCGACACAGGGGACCCGGACACGAGCAGTACTTC,CATSDRHRGPGHEQYF
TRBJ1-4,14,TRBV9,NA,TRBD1,TGTGCCAGCAGCGGGACAGGGGGCCGAGAAAAACTGTTTTTT,CASSGTGGREKLFF